This is a list of T cell receptor beta chains from one sample in a study of T cells in Graves' hyperthyroidism and ophthalmopathy. TCRdb itself ran the multiplex PCR reads through MiXCR, one entry per CDR3 protein. The sample consists of a few hundred thousand distinct CDR3 sequences, about 18% of them appearing once. Sequencing input: blood. These receptors were taken from a woman aged 18-35 years with Graves' hyperthyroidism. Both conserved end residues are part of each CDR3.

>TRBV5-4
CASSLMGGAGYGYTF
>TRBV2
CASTPGQGNSPLHF
>TRBV19
CASSTGGVMNTEAFF
>TRBV27
CASSLSGRAGEQYF
>TRBV10-3
CAISFVTGGKDTEAFF
>TRBV12-3/TRBV12-4
CASSKPGLAGVRNQTQYF
>TRBV11-2
CASSVDLRGNQETQYF
>TRBV20-1
CSARDSGGVYEQYF
>TRBV6-1
CASSGGLSTGAQYF
>TRBV28
CASRSDSRETQYF
>TRBV6-2/TRBV6-3
CASSIRDSARSEQYF
>TRBV7-9
CASSLGPFREAFF
>TRBV29-1
CSVEAGMENGYTF
>TRBV28
CASSFTPPSRDGDYEQYF
>TRBV11-1
CASSLEPDTEAFF
>TRBV19
CASSIPGGRDTQYF
>TRBV6-1
CASGEQGDNEQYF
>TRBV29-1
CSVDVQRSEAFF
>TRBV7-3
CASSQGLAGGWLEETQYF
>TRBV5-5
CASREGSYSYEQYF
>TRBV20-1
CSAGAPGPLHF
>TRBV6-4
CASRRTSGLQYF
>TRBV29-1
CSVAKVGNTIYF
>TRBV4-2
CASSQESGGSSLGYTF
>TRBV12-3/TRBV12-4
CASSRDRDGYTF
>TRBV5-1
CASSLEGANTQYF
>TRBV2
CASSEQGKKDIQYF
>TRBV12-3/TRBV12-4
CASRRQGASGNTIYF
>TRBV6-1
CASSEAWGLEDTQYF
>TRBV6-4
CASSDSCGVPLMNTEAFF
>TRBV18
CASSLSSQETQYF
>TRBV5-1
CASSDTGTGGPSNTEAFF
>TRBV29-1
CSVEAELAGSLTGELFF
>TRBV14
CASSHPGGTNTEAFF
>TRBV7-3
CASSLTPWDRNTEAFF
>TRBV14
CASSPTGGREETQYF
>TRBV6-5
CASSYGADYGYTF
>TRBV6-1
CASSEAPADRVGGGYTF
>TRBV6-1
CASSDPWTGLYEQYF
>TRBV2
CASSAGLLANYGYTF
>TRBV28
CASSLTSISSTDTQYF